This record concerns one T cell receptor (beta chain) sequence. The source of the sample is a study of blood T cell repertoires in COVID-19. This CDR3 spans 15 amino acids. The V and J ends lost 2 bases and 10 bases respectively, with 18 bases between them. Germline assignment: CDR1 LGHDT and CDR2 YNNKEL (reference sequence). Profiling relied on immunoSEQ multiplex PCR, and the TCRdb table lists in-frame clones only, not all of them. The data contain about 370,000 clones, around 89% of them singletons. This sequence joins TRBV3-1 (or the pseudogene TRBV3-2) and TRBJ2-1; D not certain. This TCR derives from a man aged 18 to 29 who had recovered from COVID-19. Material: PBMCs or T cells enriched from blood (not recorded which). The CDR3 reads CASSQISLRSIEQFF. In DNA, the CDR3 is TGTGCCAGCAGCCAAATCTCCCTGAGATCCATAGAGCAGTTCTTC.